This note documents a single T cell receptor beta chain sequence. Its specificity is not known. The CDR3 loop spans 15 amino acids. Looked up from germline, CDR1 is SGHTA and CDR2 is FQGNSA. V was trimmed by 2 bases and J by 1 base, leaving 12 bases between them. This specimen belongs to a study of OX40 agonist ivuxolimab in advanced cancers. The study, taken as a whole, reports: Low levels of normalized T-cell clonal expansion also appeared in some nonresponders. CD8+ T cells showed, on average, more clonal expansion than CD4+ cells.

Libraries were prepared by immunoSEQ multiplex PCR; TCRdb keeps only in-frame clonotypes and omits some of them. In the table there are about 37,000 clones, around four fifths of which are singletons. Sequenced here: CD4+ or CD8+ T cells sorted from blood, sampled in a trial of the OX40 agonist ivuxolimab. This TCR derives from an adult with an advanced solid tumor such as melanoma, head and neck, liver or kidney cancer. This chain uses TRBV7-2 with TRBJ2-7; unclear D gene. CDR3 loop: CASSLSQIPSYEQYF. CDR3 bases: TGTGCCAGCAGCTTAAGCCAGATACCGTCCTACGAGCAGTACTTC.